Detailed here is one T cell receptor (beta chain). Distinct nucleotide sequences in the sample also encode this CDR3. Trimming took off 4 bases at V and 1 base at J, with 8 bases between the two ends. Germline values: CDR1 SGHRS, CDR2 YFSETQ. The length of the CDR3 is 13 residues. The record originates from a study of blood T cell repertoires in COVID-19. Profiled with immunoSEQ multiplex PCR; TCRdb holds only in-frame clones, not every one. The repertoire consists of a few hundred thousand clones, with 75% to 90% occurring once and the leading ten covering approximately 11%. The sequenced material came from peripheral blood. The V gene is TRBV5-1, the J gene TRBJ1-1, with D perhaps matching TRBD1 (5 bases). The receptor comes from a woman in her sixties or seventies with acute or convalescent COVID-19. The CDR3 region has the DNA TGCGCCAGCAGCCCTGGACAGAACACTGAAGCTTTCTTT. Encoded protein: CASSPGQNTEAFF.